One and the same sample provided the 25 T cell receptor beta chains below, sequenced in a study of T cell clones after liver transplantation. The assay was immunoSEQ multiplex PCR, and TCRdb's table has in-frame clones only and misses some. Seen here are under 7,000 clones, 70% observed once, and the top ten hold approximately 28%. This specimen was CD8+ T cells from blood, taken before liver transplant. The source is a human donor who received a liver transplant.

This chain joins TRBV27 and TRBJ2-3; 7 bases line up with TRBD1. V gave up 6 bases and J gave up 0 bases; unmatched junction bases: 3. CDR1 and CDR2 (germline): MNHEY, SMNVEV (reference sequence). The CDR3 is 14 amino acids. The CDR3: CASRTQGSTDTQYF. The CDR3 nucleotides are TGTGCCAGCAGAACACAGGGGAGCACAGATACGCAGTATTTT.

This clone was counted between two and nine times. This chain uses TRBV2 with TRBJ2-1; D is possibly TRBD2 (5 bases). Germline CDR1 is SNHLY and CDR2 is FYNNEI. The CDR3 covers 13 residues. Between the trimmed V and J ends, which lost 8 bases and 8 bases, there was a span of 16 bases. CDR3 region: CASQKRASDEQFF. The CDR3 DNA sequence: TGTGCCAGCCAGAAGAGGGCCTCGGATGAGCAGTTCTTC.

The V call is TRBV29-1, the J call TRBJ2-7, with 7 nucleotides matching TRBD1. Unmatched junction bases numbered 8, after V lost 7 bases and J lost 2 bases. The CDR3 sequence is 13 residues long. Looked up from germline, CDR1 is SQVTM and CDR2 is ANQGSEA. In DNA, the CDR3 is TGCAGCGCTGGGGACAGCCAAACCTACGAGCAGTACTTC. This sequence encodes CSAGDSQTYEQYF.

The V call is TRBV2, the J call TRBJ2-7; D gene ambiguous. Germline lookup yields CDR1 SNHLY and CDR2 FYNNEI. Trimming removed 2 bases at V and 1 base at J, with 9 bases between. This CDR3 has 14 amino acids. The chain's CDR3 is CASSELEGSYEQYF. In DNA form, the CDR3 reads TGTGCCAGCAGTGAATTAGAAGGGTCCTACGAGCAGTACTTC.

The V call is TRBV19, the J call TRBJ2-5, with D unclear. Trimming shortened V by 6 bases and J by 0 bases, and 26 bases separated the two germline ends. The CDR3 contains 19 residues. Germline V lookup: CDR1 LNHDA, CDR2 SQIVND (reference sequence). CDR3 nucleotide sequence: TGTGCCAGTAGCAATACTCGCAATGTGGCGAGTTACGACCAAGAGACCCAGTACTTC. This codes for CASSNTRNVASYDQETQYF.

The rearrangement joins TRBV10-1 to TRBJ2-1; D is possibly TRBD2 (5 bases). This CDR3 has 13 residues. V lost 5 bases to trimming and J lost 9 bases, with 14 bases between them. CDR1 is WNHNN, CDR2 SYGVQD, per germline (reference sequence). In DNA form, the CDR3 reads TGCGCCAGCAGTATTGGCGGGCCGGGTGAGCAGTTCTTC. This sequence encodes CASSIGGPGEQFF.

This chain joins TRBV6-1 and TRBJ1-1, with D uncertain. CDR1 MNHNS and CDR2 SASEGT come from the germline V gene. CDR3 length: 17 amino acids. The V gene lost 4 bases and the J gene lost 0 bases, with 18 bases spanning the gap. CDR3 coding DNA: TGTGCCAGCAGTGTCCTGGGGAGCGAGGGTTTGAACACTGAAGCTTTCTTT. As protein: CASSVLGSEGLNTEAFF.

The chain combines TRBV9 with TRBJ2-3; no reliable D call. CDR1 is SGDLS and CDR2 is YYNGEE in the germline V gene. CDR3 length: 13 amino acids. The V gene lost 3 bases and the J gene lost 2 bases, with 7 bases spanning the gap. CDR3 protein: CASSAGATDTQYF. The CDR3 DNA sequence: TGTGCCAGCAGCGCAGGTGCCACAGATACGCAGTATTTT.

The rearrangement links TRBV10-3 to TRBJ2-5, with 8 bases lining up with TRBD1. Trimming cost V 0 bases and J 6 bases; bases outside gene matches: 9. CDR1 is ENHRY, CDR2 SYGVKD, per germline. CDR3 length: 16 amino acids. The CDR3 reads CAISESDRGPGKTQYF. Written as DNA, the CDR3 is TGTGCCATCAGTGAGTCAGACAGGGGCCCGGGGAAGACCCAGTACTTC.

V and J are TRBV19 and TRBJ2-5, with D possibly TRBD2 on 6 matching bases. Germline assignment: CDR1 LNHDA and CDR2 SQIVND (reference sequence). V was trimmed by 7 bases and J by 5 bases, leaving 14 bases between them. The CDR3 is 13 amino acids. In DNA form, the CDR3 reads TGTGCCAGTAATGAGGGACTCGACGAGACCCAGTACTTC. Translating gives CASNEGLDETQYF.

The chain joins TRBV6-5 to TRBJ2-7; the D is unclear. Germline V gives CDR1 MNHEY, CDR2 SVGAGI. This CDR3 is built from 11 residues. Trimming pared 7 bases from V and 4 bases from J, leaving 8 bases between. The CDR3 sequence: CASTNGYEQYV. The CDR3 coding sequence is TGTGCCAGCACCAACGGGTACGAGCAGTACGTC.

The chain joins TRBV19 to TRBJ2-5, with 9 bases lining up with TRBD2. V shed 7 bases, J shed 4 bases, and the junction held 16 bases outside the gene matches. This CDR3 is built from 17 residues. Per germline, CDR1 LNHDA and CDR2 SQIVND (reference sequence). The CDR3 here is CASTPSGTTGGLETQYF. The CDR3 bases are TGTGCCAGTACCCCTAGCGGGACCACCGGGGGATTAGAGACCCAGTACTTC.

The chain joins TRBV19 to TRBJ1-2; 9 bases fit TRBD1. The CDR3 is made up of 15 amino acids. J was trimmed by 6 bases and V by 2 bases; bases with no gene match: 7. Germline V lookup: CDR1 LNHDA, CDR2 SQIVND (reference sequence). CDR3 coding DNA: TGTGCCAGTAGTATATCGGGACAGGGCTTAAATGGCTACACCTTC. Protein: CASSISGQGLNGYTF.

V gene TRBV2 combines with J gene TRBJ1-6, with D unclear. The CDR3 has 13 residues. In germline, CDR1 is SNHLY, CDR2 FYNNEI. V lost 7 bases and J 7 bases, leaving 11 bases between the germline ends. In DNA form, the CDR3 reads TGTGCCAGCATCCTGGCGGGAAATTCACCCCTCCACTTT. The encoded protein is CASILAGNSPLHF.

The chain is built from TRBV4-1 and TRBJ1-2; the D is unclear. Germline CDR1 is MGHRA and CDR2 is YSYEKL. Trimming stripped 1 base from V and 3 bases from J, with 12 bases between. The CDR3 totals 15 residues. CDR3 amino acids: CASSQVRIPDYGYTF. CDR3 coding DNA: TGCGCCAGCAGCCAAGTGAGAATTCCAGACTATGGCTACACCTTC.

The gene calls are TRBV27 and TRBJ2-5; 7 nucleotides align to TRBD1. From germline, CDR1 is MNHEY and CDR2 SMNVEV (reference sequence). The CDR3 has 13 residues. V shed 5 bases and J 6 bases; nucleotides not matched to a gene: 6. The CDR3 is CASSLTTGQTQYF. The CDR3 DNA reads TGTGCCAGCAGTCTAACGACAGGGCAGACCCAGTACTTC.

The V gene is TRBV7-2, the J gene TRBJ2-2, with D tentatively TRBD1 (5 bases). The V end was cut by 7 bases, the J end by 4 bases, with 10 bases between. Germline V gene sequence: CDR1 SGHTA, CDR2 FQGNSA. CDR3 length: 13 amino acids. The chain's CDR3 is CASKETATGELFF. CDR3 nucleotide sequence: TGTGCCAGCAAGGAGACAGCCACCGGGGAGCTGTTTTTT.

The chain uses TRBV5-1 and TRBJ2-5; D ambiguous. The CDR3 totals 10 residues. Germline assignment: CDR1 SGHRS and CDR2 YFSETQ. Trimming took off 4 bases at V and 4 bases at J, with 2 bases between the two ends. The CDR3 region is CASSGETQYF. In DNA, the CDR3 is TGCGCCAGCAGCGGAGAGACCCAGTACTTC.

This chain uses TRBV2 with TRBJ2-1, with TRBD2 identical over 8 bases. The CDR3 length is 15 residues. Unmatched junction bases numbered 11, after V lost 7 bases and J lost 6 bases. Looked up from germline, CDR1 is SNHLY and CDR2 is FYNNEI. The CDR3, as DNA: TGTGCCAGCATAAGGCTAGCGGGCGCCTCCAATGAGCAGTTCTTC. Its protein product is CASIRLAGASNEQFF. The complete variable domain, with remaining parts taken from reference TRBV2 and TRBJ2-1, reads EPEVTQTPSHQVTQMGQEVILRCVPISNHLYFYWYRQILGQKVEFLVSFYNNEISEKSEIFDDQFSVERPDGSNFTLKIRSTKLEDSAMYFCASIRLAGASNEQFFGPGTRLTVL.

The genes are TRBV28 and TRBJ2-5, with 7 nucleotides matching TRBD1. The germline V gene has CDR1 MDHEN and CDR2 SYDVKM. Trimming removed 3 bases from V and 2 bases from J; junction bases left unmatched: 12. The CDR3 is 17 amino acids. The CDR3 spells CASSFALWTGEQETQYF. The CDR3 DNA reads TGTGCCAGCAGTTTTGCATTGTGGACAGGAGAACAAGAGACCCAGTACTTC.

The rearrangement joins TRBV2 to TRBJ2-5; D is uncertain. The CDR3 length is 13 residues. Germline CDR1 reads SNHLY; CDR2 reads FYNNEI. Trimming took 5 bases from V and 0 from J, leaving 7 bases between them. The CDR3 DNA follows: TGTGCCAGCAGTTACTCGAACCAAGAGACCCAGTACTTC. It is translated as CASSYSNQETQYF.

The chain recombines TRBV30 with TRBJ2-7, with D possibly matching TRBD1 (6 bases). The V end was cut by 1 base, the J end by 5 bases, with 12 bases between. CDR1 and CDR2 (germline): GTSNPN, SVGIG (reference sequence). The CDR3 consists of 13 residues. The DNA of the CDR3 is TGTGCCTGGAGTGCCAGGGGTTTGAACGAGCAGTACGTC. As protein: CAWSARGLNEQYV.

The V call is TRBV7-8, the J call TRBJ2-1; TRBD2 matches at 9 bases. With V trimmed by 5 bases and J by 3 bases, 5 bases remained unmatched. This CDR3 comprises 15 residues. Germline V gene lookup returns CDR1 SGHVS and CDR2 FQNEAQ. Written as DNA, the CDR3 is TGTGCCAGCAGCGCCCGACTAGCGGACTACAATGAGCAGTTCTTC. Residues: CASSARLADYNEQFF.

The CDR3 nucleotides read TGTGCCAGTAGTATGGGGGCCCCCTACGAGCAGTACTTC. Protein product: CASSMGAPYEQYF. This chain connects TRBV19 to TRBJ2-7; D might be TRBD1 (6 bases). V dropped 3 bases and J dropped 2 bases, with 8 bases sitting between them. CDR3 length: 13 residues. CDR1 is LNHDA, CDR2 SQIVND, per germline (reference sequence).

The chain joins TRBV28 to TRBJ2-2; perhaps TRBD2 as D (5 bases). With 7 bases removed from V and 5 bases from J, the gap between germline ends came to 17 bases. The V gene's germline CDR1 is MDHEN and CDR2 SYDVKM. This CDR3 has 15 residues. CDR3 nucleotide sequence: TGTGCCAGCATGAGGGCGACAAGGTGGACCGGGGAGCTGTTTTTT. This codes for CASMRATRWTGELFF.